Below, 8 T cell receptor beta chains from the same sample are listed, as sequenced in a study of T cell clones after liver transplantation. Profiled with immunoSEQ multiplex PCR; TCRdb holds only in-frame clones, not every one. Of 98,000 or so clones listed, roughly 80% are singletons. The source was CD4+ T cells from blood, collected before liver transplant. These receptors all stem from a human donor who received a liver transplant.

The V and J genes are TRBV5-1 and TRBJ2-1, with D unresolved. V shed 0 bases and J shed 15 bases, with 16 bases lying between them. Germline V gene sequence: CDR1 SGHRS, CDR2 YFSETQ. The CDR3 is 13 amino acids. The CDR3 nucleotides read TGCGCCAGCAGCTTGGATATAGAGGACCCGGGGTTCTTC. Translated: CASSLDIEDPGFF.

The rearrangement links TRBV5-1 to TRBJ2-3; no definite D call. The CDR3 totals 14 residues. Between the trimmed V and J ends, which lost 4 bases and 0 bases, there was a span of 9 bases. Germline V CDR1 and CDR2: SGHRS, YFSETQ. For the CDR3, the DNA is TGCGCCAGCAGCCCCCTCCCCAGCACAGATACGCAGTATTTT. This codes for CASSPLPSTDTQYF.

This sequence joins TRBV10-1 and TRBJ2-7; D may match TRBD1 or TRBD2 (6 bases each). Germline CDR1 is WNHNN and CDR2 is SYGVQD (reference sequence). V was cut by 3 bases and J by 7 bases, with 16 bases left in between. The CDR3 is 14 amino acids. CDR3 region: CASSDGTGGMEQYF. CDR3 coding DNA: TGCGCCAGCAGTGACGGGACCGGGGGCATGGAGCAGTACTTC.

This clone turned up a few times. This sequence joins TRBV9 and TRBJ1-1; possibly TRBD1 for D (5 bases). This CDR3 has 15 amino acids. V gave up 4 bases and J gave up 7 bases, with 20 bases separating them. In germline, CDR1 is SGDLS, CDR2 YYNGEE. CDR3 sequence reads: CASSSLDKHGIEAFF. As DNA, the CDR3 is TGTGCCAGCAGCAGCCTGGACAAGCATGGGATTGAAGCTTTCTTT.

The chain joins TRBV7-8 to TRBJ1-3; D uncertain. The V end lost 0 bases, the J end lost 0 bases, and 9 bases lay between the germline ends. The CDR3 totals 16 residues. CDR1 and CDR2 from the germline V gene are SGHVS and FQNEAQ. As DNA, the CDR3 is TGTGCCAGCAGCTTAGCTGGGAGCAACTCTGGAAACACCATATATTTT. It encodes CASSLAGSNSGNTIYF.

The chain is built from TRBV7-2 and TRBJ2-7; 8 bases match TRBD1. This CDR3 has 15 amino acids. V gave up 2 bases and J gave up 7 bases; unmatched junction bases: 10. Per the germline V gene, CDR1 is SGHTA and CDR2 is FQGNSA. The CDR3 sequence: CASSLPRTGNQEQYF. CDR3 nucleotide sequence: TGTGCCAGCAGCTTACCTCGGACAGGGAACCAAGAGCAGTACTTC.

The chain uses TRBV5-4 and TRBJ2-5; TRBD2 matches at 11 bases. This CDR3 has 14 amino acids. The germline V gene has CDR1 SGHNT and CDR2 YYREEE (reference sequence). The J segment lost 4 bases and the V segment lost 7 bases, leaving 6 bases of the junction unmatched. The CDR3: CASSLAGGSETQYF. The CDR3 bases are TGTGCCAGCTCCCTAGCGGGGGGCTCAGAGACCCAGTACTTC. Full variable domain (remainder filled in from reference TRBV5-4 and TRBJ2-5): ETGVTQSPTHLIKTRGQQVTLRCSSQSGHNTVSWYQQALGQGPQFIFQYYREEENGRGNFPPRFSGLQFPNYSSELNVNALELDDSALYLCASSLAGGSETQYFGPGTRLLVL.

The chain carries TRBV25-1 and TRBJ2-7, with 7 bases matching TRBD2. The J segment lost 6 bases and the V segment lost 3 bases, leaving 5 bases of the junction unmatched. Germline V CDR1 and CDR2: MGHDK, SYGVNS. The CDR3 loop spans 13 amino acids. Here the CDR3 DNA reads TGTGCCAGCAGTGAGGGCGGGAGAGGCGAGCAGTACTTC. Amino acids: CASSEGGRGEQYF.